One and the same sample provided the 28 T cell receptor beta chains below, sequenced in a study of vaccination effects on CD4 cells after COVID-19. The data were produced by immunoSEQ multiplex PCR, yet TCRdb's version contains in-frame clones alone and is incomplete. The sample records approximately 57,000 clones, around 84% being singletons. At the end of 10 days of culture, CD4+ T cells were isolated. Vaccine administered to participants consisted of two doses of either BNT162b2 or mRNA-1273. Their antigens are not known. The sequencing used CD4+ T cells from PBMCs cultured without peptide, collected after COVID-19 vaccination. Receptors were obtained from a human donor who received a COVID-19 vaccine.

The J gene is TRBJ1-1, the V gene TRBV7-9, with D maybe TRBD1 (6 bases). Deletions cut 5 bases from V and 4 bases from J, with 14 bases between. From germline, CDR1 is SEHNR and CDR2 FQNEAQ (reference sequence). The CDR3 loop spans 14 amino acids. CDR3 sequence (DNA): TGTGCCAGCAGCATAAGCAGGGGCGGCACTGAAGCTTTCTTT. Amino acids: CASSISRGGTEAFF.

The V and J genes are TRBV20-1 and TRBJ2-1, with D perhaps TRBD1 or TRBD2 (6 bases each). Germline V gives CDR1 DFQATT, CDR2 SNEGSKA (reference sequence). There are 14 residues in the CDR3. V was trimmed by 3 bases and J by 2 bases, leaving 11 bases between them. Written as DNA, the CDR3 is TGCAGTGCTAGTGGGGGGCGGACCTACAATGAGCAGTTCTTC. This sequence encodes CSASGGRTYNEQFF.

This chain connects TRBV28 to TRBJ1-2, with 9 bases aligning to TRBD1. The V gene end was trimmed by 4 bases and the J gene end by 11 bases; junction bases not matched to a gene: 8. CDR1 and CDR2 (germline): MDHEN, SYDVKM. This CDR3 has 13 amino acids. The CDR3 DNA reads TGTGCCAGCAGTTCGGGACAGGGTACCCGATACACCTTC. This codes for CASSSGQGTRYTF.

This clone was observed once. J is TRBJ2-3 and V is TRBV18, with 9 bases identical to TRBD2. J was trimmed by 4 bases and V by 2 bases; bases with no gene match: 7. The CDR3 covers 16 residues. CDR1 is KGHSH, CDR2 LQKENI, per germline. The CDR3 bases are TGTGCCAGCTCACCATTCGGCGGGAGGGCGTCAGATACGCAGTATTTT. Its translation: CASSPFGGRASDTQYF.

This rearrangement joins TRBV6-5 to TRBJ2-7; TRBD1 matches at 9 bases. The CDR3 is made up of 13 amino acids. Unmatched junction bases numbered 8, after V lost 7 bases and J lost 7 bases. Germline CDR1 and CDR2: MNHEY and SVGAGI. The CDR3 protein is CASIQQGAWEQYF. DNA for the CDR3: TGTGCCAGCATACAACAGGGGGCGTGGGAGCAGTACTTC.

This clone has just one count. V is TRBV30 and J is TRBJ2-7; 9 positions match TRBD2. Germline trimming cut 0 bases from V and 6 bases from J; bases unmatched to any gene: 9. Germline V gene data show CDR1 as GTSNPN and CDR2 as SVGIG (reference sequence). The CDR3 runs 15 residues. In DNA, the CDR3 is TGTGCCTGGAGTGTACTGGCGGGAGGGCCGGGCGAGCAGTACTTC. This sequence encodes CAWSVLAGGPGEQYF.

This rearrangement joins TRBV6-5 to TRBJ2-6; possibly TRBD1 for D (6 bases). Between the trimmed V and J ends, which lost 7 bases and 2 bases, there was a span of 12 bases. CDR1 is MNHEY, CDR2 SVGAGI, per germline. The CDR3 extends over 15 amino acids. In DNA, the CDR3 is TGTGCCAGCACTCCTTCAGGGGCTGGGGCCAACGTCCTGACTTTC. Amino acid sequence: CASTPSGAGANVLTF.

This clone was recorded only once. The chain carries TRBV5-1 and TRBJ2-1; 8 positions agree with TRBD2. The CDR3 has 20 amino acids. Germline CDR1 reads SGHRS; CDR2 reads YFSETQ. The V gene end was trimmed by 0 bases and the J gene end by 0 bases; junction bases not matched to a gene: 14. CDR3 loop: CASSLDGAGGGFISYNEQFF. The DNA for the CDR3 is TGCGCCAGCAGCTTGGATGGTGCGGGAGGTGGTTTCATCTCCTACAATGAGCAGTTCTTC.

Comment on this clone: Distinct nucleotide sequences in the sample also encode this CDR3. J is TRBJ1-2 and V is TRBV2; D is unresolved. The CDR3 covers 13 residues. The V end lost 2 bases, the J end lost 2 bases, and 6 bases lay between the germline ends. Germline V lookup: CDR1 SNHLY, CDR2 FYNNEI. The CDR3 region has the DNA TGTGCCAGCAGTGAATTGGGGAACTATGGCTACACCTTC. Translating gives CASSELGNYGYTF.

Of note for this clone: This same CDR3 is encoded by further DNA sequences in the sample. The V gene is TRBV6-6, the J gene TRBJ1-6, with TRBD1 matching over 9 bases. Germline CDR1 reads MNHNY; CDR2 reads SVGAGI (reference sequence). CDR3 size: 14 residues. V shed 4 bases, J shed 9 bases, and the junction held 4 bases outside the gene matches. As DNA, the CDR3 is TGTGCCAGCAGTTCGGGACAGGGCGGTTCACCCCTCCACTTT. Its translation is CASSSGQGGSPLHF.

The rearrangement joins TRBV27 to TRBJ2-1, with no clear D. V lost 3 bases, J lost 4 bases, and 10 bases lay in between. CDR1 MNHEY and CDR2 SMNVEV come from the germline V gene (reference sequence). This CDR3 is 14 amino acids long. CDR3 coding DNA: TGTGCCAGCAGTTTGGAACCGGGTTACAATGAGCAGTTCTTC. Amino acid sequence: CASSLEPGYNEQFF.

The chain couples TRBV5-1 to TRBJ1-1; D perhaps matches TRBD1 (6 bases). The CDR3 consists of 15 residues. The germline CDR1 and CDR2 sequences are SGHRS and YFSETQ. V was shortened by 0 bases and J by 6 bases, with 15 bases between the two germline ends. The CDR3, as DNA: TGCGCCAGCAGCTTGGCATCCCCCGGACAGTCTGAAGCTTTCTTT. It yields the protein CASSLASPGQSEAFF.

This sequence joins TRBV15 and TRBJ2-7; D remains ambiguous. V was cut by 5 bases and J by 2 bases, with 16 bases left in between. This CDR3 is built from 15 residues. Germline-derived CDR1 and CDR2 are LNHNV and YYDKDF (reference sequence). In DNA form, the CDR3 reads TGTGCCACCAGCCCTGGTCTAGTAAACACCTACGAGCAGTACTTC. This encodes CATSPGLVNTYEQYF.

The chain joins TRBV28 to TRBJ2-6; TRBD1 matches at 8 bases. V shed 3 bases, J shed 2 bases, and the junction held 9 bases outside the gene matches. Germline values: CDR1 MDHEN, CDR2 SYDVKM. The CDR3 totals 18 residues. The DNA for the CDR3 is TGTGCCAGCAGTTTCTCCGGGACAGGATACACTGGGGCCAACGTCCTGACTTTC. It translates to CASSFSGTGYTGANVLTF.

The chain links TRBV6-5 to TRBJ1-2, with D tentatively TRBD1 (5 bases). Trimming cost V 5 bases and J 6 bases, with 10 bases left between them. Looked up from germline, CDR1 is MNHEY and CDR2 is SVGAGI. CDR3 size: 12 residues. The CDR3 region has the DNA TGTGCCAGCAGTCCTTTGGACAATGGCTACACCTTC. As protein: CASSPLDNGYTF.

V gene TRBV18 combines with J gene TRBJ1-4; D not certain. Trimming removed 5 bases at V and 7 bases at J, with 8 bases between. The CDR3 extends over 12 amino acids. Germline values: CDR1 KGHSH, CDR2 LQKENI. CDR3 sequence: CASSNIGEKLFF. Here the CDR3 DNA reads TGTGCCAGCTCAAACATTGGTGAAAAACTGTTTTTT.

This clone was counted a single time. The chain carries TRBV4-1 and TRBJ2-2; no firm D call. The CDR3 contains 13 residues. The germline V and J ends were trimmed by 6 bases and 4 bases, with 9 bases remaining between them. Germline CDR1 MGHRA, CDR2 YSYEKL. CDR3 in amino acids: CASSKTGTGELFF. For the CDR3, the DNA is TGCGCCAGCAGTAAGACTGGCACCGGGGAGCTGTTTTTT.

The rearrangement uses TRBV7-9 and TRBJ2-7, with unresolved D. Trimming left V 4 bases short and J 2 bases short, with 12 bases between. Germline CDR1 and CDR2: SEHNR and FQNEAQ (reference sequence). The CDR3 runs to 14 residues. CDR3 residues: CASSSDLPPYEQYF. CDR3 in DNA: TGTGCCAGCAGCTCTGACCTGCCCCCCTACGAGCAGTACTTC.

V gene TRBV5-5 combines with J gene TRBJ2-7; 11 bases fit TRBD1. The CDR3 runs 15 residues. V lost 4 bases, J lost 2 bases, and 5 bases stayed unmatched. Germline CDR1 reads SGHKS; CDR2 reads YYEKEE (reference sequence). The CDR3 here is CASSLRGQGAYEQYF. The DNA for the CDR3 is TGTGCCAGCAGCCTAAGGGGACAGGGGGCCTACGAGCAGTACTTC.

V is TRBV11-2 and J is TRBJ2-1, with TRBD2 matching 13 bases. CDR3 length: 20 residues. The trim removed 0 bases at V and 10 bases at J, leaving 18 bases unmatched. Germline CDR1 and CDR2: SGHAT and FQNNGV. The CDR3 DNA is TGTGCCAGCAGCTTAGATCTGGTCCGACTAACTAGCGGGAGGGCCGACGAGCAGTTCTTC. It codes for CASSLDLVRLTSGRADEQFF. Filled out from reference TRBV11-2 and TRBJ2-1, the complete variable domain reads EAGVAQSPRYKIIEKRQSVAFWCNPISGHATLYWYQQILGQGPKLLIQFQNNGVVDDSQLPKDRFSAERLKGVDSTLKIQPAKLEDSAVYLCASSLDLVRLTSGRADEQFFGPGTRLTVL.

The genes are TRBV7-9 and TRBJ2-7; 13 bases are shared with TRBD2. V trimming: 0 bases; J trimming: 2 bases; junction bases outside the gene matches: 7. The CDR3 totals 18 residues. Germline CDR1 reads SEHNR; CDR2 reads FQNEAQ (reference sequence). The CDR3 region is CASSLAPGLAGRAYEQYF. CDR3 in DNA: TGTGCCAGCAGCTTAGCGCCGGGACTAGCGGGACGGGCCTACGAGCAGTACTTC.

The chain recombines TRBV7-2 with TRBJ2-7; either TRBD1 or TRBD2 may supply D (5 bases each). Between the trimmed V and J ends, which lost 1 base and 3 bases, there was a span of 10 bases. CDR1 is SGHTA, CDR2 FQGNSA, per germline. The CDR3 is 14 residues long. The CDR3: CASSLGGIYYEQYF. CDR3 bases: TGTGCCAGCAGCTTAGGGGGGATATACTACGAGCAGTACTTC.

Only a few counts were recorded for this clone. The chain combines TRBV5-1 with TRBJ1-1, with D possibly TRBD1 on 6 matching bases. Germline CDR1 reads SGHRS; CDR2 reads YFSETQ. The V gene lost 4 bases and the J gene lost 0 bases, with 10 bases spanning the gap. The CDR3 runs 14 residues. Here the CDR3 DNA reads TGCGCCAGCAGCGCCGGACAGTTGAACACTGAAGCTTTCTTT. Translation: CASSAGQLNTEAFF. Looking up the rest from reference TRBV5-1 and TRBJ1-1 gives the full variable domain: KAGVTQTPRYLIKTRGQQVTLSCSPISGHRSVSWYQQTPGQGLQFLFEYFSETQRNKGNFPGRFSGRQFSNSRSEMNVSTLELGDSALYLCASSAGQLNTEAFFGQGTRLTVV.

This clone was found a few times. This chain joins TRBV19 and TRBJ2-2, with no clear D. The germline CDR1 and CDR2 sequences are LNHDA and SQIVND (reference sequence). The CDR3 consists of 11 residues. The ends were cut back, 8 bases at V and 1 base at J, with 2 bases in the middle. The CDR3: CASRNTGELFF. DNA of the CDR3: TGTGCCAGTCGGAACACCGGGGAGCTGTTTTTT.

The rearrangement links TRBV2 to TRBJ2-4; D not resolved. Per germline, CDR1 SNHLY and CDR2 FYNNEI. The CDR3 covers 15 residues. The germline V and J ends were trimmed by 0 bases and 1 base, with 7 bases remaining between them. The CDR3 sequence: CASSEALRAKNIQYF. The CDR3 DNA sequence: TGTGCCAGCAGTGAAGCGCTGAGGGCCAAAAACATTCAGTACTTC.

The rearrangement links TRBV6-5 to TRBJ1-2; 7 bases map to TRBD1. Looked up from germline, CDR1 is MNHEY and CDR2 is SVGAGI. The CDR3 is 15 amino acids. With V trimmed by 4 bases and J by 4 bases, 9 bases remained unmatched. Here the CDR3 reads CASSSQGLRPYGYTF. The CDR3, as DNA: TGTGCCAGCAGTTCACAGGGGCTCCGCCCCTATGGCTACACCTTC.

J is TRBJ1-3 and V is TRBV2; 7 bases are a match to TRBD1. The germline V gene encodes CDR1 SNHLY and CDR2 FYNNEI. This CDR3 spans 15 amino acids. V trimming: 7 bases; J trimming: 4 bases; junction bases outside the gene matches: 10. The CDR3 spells CASILDRAKGNTIYF. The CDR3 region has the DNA TGTGCCAGCATTCTTGACAGGGCGAAGGGAAACACCATATATTTT.

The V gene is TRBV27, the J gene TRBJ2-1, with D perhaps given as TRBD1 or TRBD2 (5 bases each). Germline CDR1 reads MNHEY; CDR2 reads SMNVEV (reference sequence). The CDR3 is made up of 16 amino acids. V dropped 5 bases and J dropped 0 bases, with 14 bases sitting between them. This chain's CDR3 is CASSPPGASSYNEQFF. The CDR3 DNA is TGTGCCAGCAGTCCTCCCGGGGCGAGCTCCTACAATGAGCAGTTCTTC.